The source of this T cell receptor (beta chain) is a study of T cell clones after liver transplantation. This clone was detected once. Data came from immunoSEQ multiplex PCR; TCRdb stores just in-frame clones and leaves some out. The sample has about 45,000 clones, about 86% seen once. The TCR comes from a human patient who received a liver transplant. Some T cells may have come from the graft donor. Sequenced material: CD4+ T cells from blood, taken 24 months after liver transplant.

As DNA, the CDR3 is TGTGCCAGCAGTGAGGGTCCTTCAAATTCACCCCTCCACTTT. This encodes CASSEGPSNSPLHF. This rearrangement joins TRBV2 to TRBJ1-6; the D is unclear. The V gene lost 3 bases and the J gene lost 7 bases, with 10 bases spanning the gap. This CDR3 comprises 14 residues. Germline V gene sequence: CDR1 SNHLY, CDR2 FYNNEI. Filled out from reference TRBV2 and TRBJ1-6, the complete variable domain reads EPEVTQTPSHQVTQMGQEVILRCVPISNHLYFYWYRQILGQKVEFLVSFYNNEISEKSEIFDDQFSVERPDGSNFTLKIRSTKLEDSAMYFCASSEGPSNSPLHFGNGTRLTVT.